This TCR beta chain was retrieved from a study of T cell responses to AZD1222 COVID-19 vaccine. This CDR3 comprises 16 residues. Germline CDR1 and CDR2: MGHRA and YSYEKL. V shed 4 bases, J shed 2 bases, and the junction held 8 bases outside the gene matches. Profiled with immunoSEQ multiplex PCR; TCRdb holds only in-frame clones, not every one. This sample has under 150,000 clones, with around 84% found just once. The sequence came from an adult who received the AZD1222 COVID-19 vaccine. This material consisted of peripheral blood, taken 28 days after the second AZD1222 dose. The chain employs TRBV4-1 and TRBJ2-7; 10 bases fit TRBD1. Here the CDR3 DNA reads TGCGCCAGCAGCCCAGAAAGCGGGACAGGGGCCTACGAGCAGTACTTC. This gives the protein CASSPESGTGAYEQYF.